This is a list of T cell receptor beta chains from one sample in a study of cytomegalovirus exposure and HLA in healthy donors. TCRdb's table, derived via immunoSEQ multiplex PCR, lists solely in-frame clones and lacks some. The table includes roughly 330,000 clones, 75% to 90% detected once. The sequenced sample consisted of PBMCs. All receptors derive from a woman between 25 and 40 years old in good health and CMV-seropositive. The CDR3 runs from the conserved cysteine through the conserved F or W. A D gene is named only where the DNA matches it firmly. Some rows have no size entry. The others give once, few or many, or a class for an expanded clone.

v_gene: TRBV19
d_gene: .
abundance: once
j_gene: TRBJ1-2
CDR3nt: TGTGCCAGTAGTATAGCGGGTCTCTATGGCTACACCTTC
CDR3aa: CASSIAGLYGYTF

v_gene: TRBV6-5
d_gene: TRBD2
abundance: once
j_gene: TRBJ2-7
CDR3nt: TGTGCCAGCAGTGCAGCGGGGGGAACCTACGAGCAGTACTTC
CDR3aa: CASSAAGGTYEQYF

v_gene: TRBV6-4
d_gene: TRBD1
abundance: .
j_gene: TRBJ2-7
CDR3nt: TGTGCCAGCAGCCGCGAGGGGGGACAGGGCTACGAGCAGTACTTC
CDR3aa: CASSREGGQGYEQYF

v_gene: TRBV25-1
d_gene: .
abundance: .
j_gene: TRBJ2-5
CDR3nt: TGTGCCAGCAGCCTAGGGGAGACCCAGTACTTC
CDR3aa: CASSLGETQYF

v_gene: TRBV27
d_gene: .
abundance: .
j_gene: TRBJ1-4
CDR3nt: TGTGCCAGCAGTTTATCGGGGTTGGCGAATGAAAAACTGTTTTTT
CDR3aa: CASSLSGLANEKLFF

v_gene: TRBV6-5
d_gene: .
abundance: .
j_gene: TRBJ2-5
CDR3nt: TGTGCCAGCAGTTACTCTAGGGGGGCGGTAGAGACCCAGTACTTC
CDR3aa: CASSYSRGAVETQYF

v_gene: TRBV13
d_gene: TRBD1
abundance: .
j_gene: TRBJ2-7
CDR3nt: TGTGCCAGCAGCTTAGGGACAGGGGGATTCTACGAGCAGTACTTC
CDR3aa: CASSLGTGGFYEQYF

v_gene: TRBV28
d_gene: TRBD2
abundance: .
j_gene: TRBJ2-1
CDR3nt: TGTGCCAGCAGTTTAGGGGACTATTACAATGAGCAGTTCTTC
CDR3aa: CASSLGDYYNEQFF

v_gene: TRBV27
d_gene: TRBD2
abundance: .
j_gene: TRBJ2-7
CDR3nt: TGTGCCAGCAGTTTCCTCAGCGGGGCGACCTACGAGCAGTACTTC
CDR3aa: CASSFLSGATYEQYF

v_gene: TRBV6-1
d_gene: .
abundance: .
j_gene: TRBJ1-4
CDR3nt: TGTGCCAGCAGTGAATCGAGGAGGGGTAATGAAAAACTGTTTTTT
CDR3aa: CASSESRRGNEKLFF

v_gene: TRBV19
d_gene: .
abundance: once
j_gene: TRBJ1-3
CDR3nt: TGTGCCAGTAGTATGACTCGTGGAAACACCATATATTTT
CDR3aa: CASSMTRGNTIYF

v_gene: TRBV29-1
d_gene: TRBD1
abundance: .
j_gene: TRBJ2-5
CDR3nt: TGCAGCATTCCGGACAGGGGAGGGGAGACCCAGTACTTC
CDR3aa: CSIPDRGGETQYF

v_gene: TRBV6-5
d_gene: .
abundance: .
j_gene: TRBJ2-1
CDR3nt: TGTGCCAGCACTCAAGTCTTTAACAATGAGCAGTTCTTC
CDR3aa: CASTQVFNNEQFF